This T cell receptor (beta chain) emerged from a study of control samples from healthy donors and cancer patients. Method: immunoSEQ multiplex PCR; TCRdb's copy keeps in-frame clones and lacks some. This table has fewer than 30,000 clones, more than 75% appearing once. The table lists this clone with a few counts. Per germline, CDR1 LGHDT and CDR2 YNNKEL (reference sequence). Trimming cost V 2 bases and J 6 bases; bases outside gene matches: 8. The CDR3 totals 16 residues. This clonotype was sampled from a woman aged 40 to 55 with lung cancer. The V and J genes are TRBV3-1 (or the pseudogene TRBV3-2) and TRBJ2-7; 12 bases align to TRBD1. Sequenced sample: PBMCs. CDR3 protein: CASSQQPGTGGVEQYF. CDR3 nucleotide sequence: TGTGCCAGCAGCCAACAACCCGGGACAGGGGGCGTCGAGCAGTACTTC.